This T cell receptor beta chain was recovered during a study of OX40 agonist ivuxolimab in advanced cancers. Regarding the complete study: Ivuxolimab was a fully human IgG2 agonistic monoclonal antibody targeting the costimulatory receptor OX40 (CD134). Intravenous ivuxolimab was administered to patients every 2 weeks at six dose levels: 0.01, 0.1, 0.3, 1.5, 3 and 10 mg/kg. Of the approximately 50 dose-escalation patients, hepatocellular carcinoma was present in approximately 20, melanoma in approximately 15, renal cell carcinoma in 9 and head and neck cancer in 9. The dose-escalation cohort was over 70% male with a mean age of around 64 years, ranging from roughly 20 to 80. Patients were allowed to have had prior anti-PD-1, anti-PD-L1 or anti-CTLA-4 therapy, and approximately 43% of the dose-escalation patients had previously received checkpoint inhibitors. Partial responses were achieved by three dose-escalation patients, of whom one had hepatocellular carcinoma and two had cutaneous melanoma. Peripheral TCRbeta sequencing aimed to test whether ivuxolimab altered TCR sequence diversity and caused clonal T-cell expansion. The paper covers the monotherapy dose-escalation part of the phase I ivuxolimab trial, which included N of about 50 patients.

Patients with a history of autoimmune disease or receiving systemic immunosuppression were excluded from the trial. Peripheral blood for TCR sequencing was drawn from every dose cohort at baseline, at cycle 4 day 1 and at cycle 7 day 1. The samples were drawn from a first-in-human, open-label, multicenter phase I dose-escalation trial of ivuxolimab. The trial enrolled adults with locally advanced or metastatic head and neck squamous cell, hepatocellular, melanoma or renal cell carcinoma. Before TCR sequencing, CD4+ T cells and CD8+ T cells were sorted from peripheral blood as separate populations. For sequencing of the TCRbeta CDR3 region, genomic DNA was extracted from the sorted cells. TCRbeta CDR3 regions were sequenced using the immunoSEQ Assay. TCRdb's version of the immuneACCESS table is confined to in-frame rearrangements and falls short of the full clone set. An unresolved V gene accounts for under half of the shortfall where checked; the remainder is of unknown origin. The sample table records about 55,000 clones; roughly nine tenths of these occur just once. Of the sample, about 12% falls within the top ten clones.

The junction shows trimming of 1 base on V and 6 bases on J, and the gene matches do not reach 7 bases of it. CDR1 and CDR2 were assigned from the germline V gene (reference sequence) as SEHNR and FQNEAQ. From the cysteine through the phenylalanine, the CDR3 covers 15 amino acids. The CDR3 DNA has 45 bases and is translated from base 1. The paper as a whole reports these results and caveats: On average, CD8+ T cells showed more expanded clones than CD4+ T cells after ivuxolimab. Low levels of normalized T-cell clonal expansion were also seen in some patients who did not respond. At doses of 0.1 to 3.0 mg/kg, clonal expansion of both CD4+ and CD8+ T cells in blood was seen between baseline and week 6. The antigen specificity of the clonally expanded peripheral T cells was not determined. In the 0.1-3.0 mg/kg groups, partial responders were among the patients with the lowest normalized peripheral clonal expansion, particularly in CD8+ T cells.

Details on this clone: This receptor's antigen is unknown. It has no much larger one-base neighbor in the sample; base qualities were not kept.

The receptor was isolated from an adult with an advanced solid tumor such as melanoma, head and neck, liver or kidney cancer. Recombination linked TRBV7-9 to TRBJ1-2, with 8 bases in between that match TRBD1. The sequenced sample was CD4+ or CD8+ T cells sorted from blood, obtained in a trial of the OX40 agonist ivuxolimab. The DNA reads as follows: TGTGCCAGCAGCTTAGGGGGGACAGGAGATGATGGCTACACCTTC. Its amino acids are CASSLGGTGDDGYTF.